The sequence of this T cell receptor (beta chain) was determined in a study of blood T cell repertoires in COVID-19. The overall study: Sources were T cells, B-cell-depleted T cells, or PBMCs; the material itself was cDNA or gDNA.

Only in-frame clones appear in the TCRdb table, and some are missing; sequencing was by immunoSEQ multiplex PCR. The sample comprises more than 150,000 clones, about 85% of which are singletons, and more than 8% rests with the top ten. The V gene end was trimmed by 3 bases and the J gene end by 0 bases; junction bases not matched to a gene: 1. CDR1 SEHNR and CDR2 FQNEAQ come from the germline V gene (reference sequence). The length of the CDR3 is 15 residues. The sequenced material came from peripheral blood. J is TRBJ2-7 and V is TRBV7-9; TRBD2 agrees at 11 bases. The sequence derives from a woman older than 75 with acute or convalescent COVID-19. The CDR3 is CASSFSGRASYEQYF. CDR3 bases: TGTGCCAGCAGCTTTAGCGGGAGGGCCTCCTACGAGCAGTACTTC.